This TCR beta chain was sequenced for a study of blood T cell repertoires in COVID-19. The germline CDR1 and CDR2 sequences are MNHEY and SMNVEV (reference sequence). This CDR3 region has 18 residues. The ends lost 3 bases at V and 0 bases at J; junction bases unmatched: 6. Some clones are missing from TCRdb's copy, which holds only in-frame ones; the method was immunoSEQ multiplex PCR. The sample holds tens of thousands of clones, around four fifths seen once. This clone is a singleton in its sample. This chain links TRBV27 with TRBJ2-3, with 13 positions matching TRBD2. Sequencing was performed on peripheral blood. This clonotype was obtained from a woman of 80 years or more with active or convalescent COVID-19. The CDR3 reads CASSFPGLAGASTDTQYF. Written as DNA, the CDR3 is TGTGCCAGCAGTTTCCCCGGACTAGCGGGAGCTAGCACAGATACGCAGTATTTT.